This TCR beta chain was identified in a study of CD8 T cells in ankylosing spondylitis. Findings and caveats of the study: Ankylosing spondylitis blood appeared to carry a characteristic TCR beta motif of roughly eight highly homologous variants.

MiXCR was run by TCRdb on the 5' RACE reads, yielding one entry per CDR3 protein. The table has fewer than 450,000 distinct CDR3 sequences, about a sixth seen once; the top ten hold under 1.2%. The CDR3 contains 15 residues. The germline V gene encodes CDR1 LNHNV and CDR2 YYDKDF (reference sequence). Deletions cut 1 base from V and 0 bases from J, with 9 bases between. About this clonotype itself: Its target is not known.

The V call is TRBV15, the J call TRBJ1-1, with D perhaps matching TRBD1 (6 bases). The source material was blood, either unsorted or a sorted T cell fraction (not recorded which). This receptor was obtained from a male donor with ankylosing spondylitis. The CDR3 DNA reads TGTGCCACCAGCAGAGTTGAGGGGGTGAACACTGAAGCTTTCTTT. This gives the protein CATSRVEGVNTEAFF.